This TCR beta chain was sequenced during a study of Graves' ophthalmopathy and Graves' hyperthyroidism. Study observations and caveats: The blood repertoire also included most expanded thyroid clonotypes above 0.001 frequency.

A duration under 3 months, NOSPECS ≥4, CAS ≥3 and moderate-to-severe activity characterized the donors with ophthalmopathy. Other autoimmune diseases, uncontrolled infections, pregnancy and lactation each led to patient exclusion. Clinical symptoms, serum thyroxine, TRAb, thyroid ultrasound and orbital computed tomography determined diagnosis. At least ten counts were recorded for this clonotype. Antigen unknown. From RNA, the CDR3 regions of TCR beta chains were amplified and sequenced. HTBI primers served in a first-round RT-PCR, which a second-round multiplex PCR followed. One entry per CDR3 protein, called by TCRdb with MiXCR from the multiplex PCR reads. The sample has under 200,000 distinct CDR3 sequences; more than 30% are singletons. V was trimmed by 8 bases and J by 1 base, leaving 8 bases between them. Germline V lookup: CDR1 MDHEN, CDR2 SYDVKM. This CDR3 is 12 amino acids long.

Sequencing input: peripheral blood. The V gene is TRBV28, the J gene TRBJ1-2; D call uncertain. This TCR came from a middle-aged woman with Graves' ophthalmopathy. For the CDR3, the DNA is TGTGCCAGCGGGTTTCATAACTATGGCTACACCTTC. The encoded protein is CASGFHNYGYTF.